This TCR beta chain was identified in a study of T cells in Graves' hyperthyroidism and ophthalmopathy. This clonotype has just one count. A read error may explain this, as a much larger clone is one base away. This CDR3 is missing its conserved last phenylalanine or tryptophan, likely due to a read error. The V and J ends lost 8 bases and 5 bases, in that order; junction bases with no gene match: 4. This CDR3 has 12 residues. Germline CDR1 reads SNHLY; CDR2 reads FYNNEI. Duration under 3 months, a NOSPECS grade of at least 4, and a Clinical Activity Score of at least 3 characterized the ophthalmopathy patients. Pregnant or lactating patients were excluded, as were those with uncontrolled infection or other autoimmune disease. Amplification yielded TCR beta CDR3 regions, with RNA transcripts as the source. Primed by the HTBI set, a first-round RT-PCR was run on the TCR CDR3. TCRdb re-called the multiplex PCR reads through MiXCR, storing one row per CDR3 protein. This table has more than 350,000 distinct CDR3 sequences, around 15% appearing once.

Sequencing was done on a sample of blood. The clonotype was recovered from a woman aged 55-69 years with Graves' ophthalmopathy. The J gene is TRBJ2-5, the V gene TRBV2; 8 positions match TRBD2. The CDR3 is CASQAGAETQYV. The DNA for the CDR3 is TGTGCCAGCCAAGCGGGAGCTGAGACCCAGTACGTC.